Detailed here is one TCR beta chain. These data are taken from a study of cytomegalovirus exposure and HLA in healthy donors. The PCR contained 60 Vbeta and 13 Jbeta primers. TCRdb's copy holds only in-frame clones and misses some; the assay was immunoSEQ multiplex PCR. Among roughly 190,000 clones listed, around four fifths were seen once. In germline, CDR1 is SEHNR, CDR2 FQNEAQ (reference sequence). Between the trimmed V and J ends, which lost 2 bases and 4 bases, there was a span of 14 bases. The CDR3 length is 15 residues. This chain links TRBV7-9 with TRBJ1-2; D possibly corresponds to TRBD1 (5 bases). This clonotype originated in a woman in her forties or fifties in good health and CMV-seropositive. Material: PBMCs. The CDR3 bases are TGTGCCAGCAGCTTACACCCCGACAGAGTCTATGGCTACACCTTC. It encodes CASSLHPDRVYGYTF.